This entry lists 2 T cell receptor beta chains sequenced from one sample in a study of sequential checkpoint blockade in melanoma. Described treatment: randomized to nivolumab then ipilimumab (arm A) or the reverse (arm B). The assay was immunoSEQ multiplex PCR, and TCRdb's table has in-frame clones only and misses some. The sample holds 11,000 to 15,000 clones, about 78% seen once. Sample: CD8+ T cells sorted from blood (inferred from file names), taken from a patient given nivolumab and ipilimumab in sequence. Receptors were obtained from a human donor with melanoma.

The J gene is TRBJ1-3, the V gene TRBV7-3; the match to TRBD1 covers 10 bases. CDR1 SGHTA and CDR2 FQGTGA come from the germline V gene. J lost 8 bases, V lost 1 base, and 11 bases had no gene match. The length of the CDR3 is 17 residues. The CDR3 loop is CASSLRQGALKADTIYF. CDR3 DNA sequence: TGTGCCAGCAGCTTAAGACAGGGGGCGCTAAAGGCGGACACCATATATTTT.

This chain links TRBV18 with TRBJ2-7; D perhaps matches TRBD2 (5 bases). Between the trimmed V and J ends, which lost 4 bases and 4 bases, there was a span of 11 bases. CDR3 length equals 13 residues. Germline V CDR1 and CDR2: KGHSH, LQKENI. Here the CDR3 reads CASSLGSIYEQYF. CDR3 bases: TGTGCCAGCTCACTAGGGAGCATTTACGAGCAGTACTTC.